These 17 T cell receptor beta chains came from one sample sequenced in a study of shared clonotypes between healthy human individuals. Method: immunoSEQ multiplex PCR; TCRdb's copy keeps in-frame clones and lacks some. The sample lists about 1.5 million clones, around 97% occurring once. The source material was naive CD4+ T cells sorted from blood. Subset described: CD45RA+ positively selected. The source is a man aged 25 to 40 in good health.

The rearrangement joins TRBV15 to TRBJ2-3; D not certain. The CDR3 consists of 14 residues. Trimming took off 2 bases at V and 4 bases at J, with 10 bases between the two ends. Germline V gene lookup returns CDR1 LNHNV and CDR2 YYDKDF (reference sequence). The CDR3 loop reads CATSRTPVPDTQYF. The CDR3 DNA reads TGTGCCACCAGCAGAACCCCCGTCCCAGATACGCAGTATTTT.

V is TRBV7-9 and J is TRBJ1-1, with D possibly matching TRBD1 (5 bases). The ends were cut back, 6 bases at V and 2 bases at J, with 10 bases in the middle. The CDR3 runs 13 residues. The germline V gene has CDR1 SEHNR and CDR2 FQNEAQ (reference sequence). The CDR3 spells CASRSTGNTEAFF. Here the CDR3 DNA reads TGTGCCAGCAGGAGTACAGGAAACACTGAAGCTTTCTTT.

CDR3 coding DNA: TGTGCCAGCAGCTCCCGGACAGGGGGCCAAGAGACCCAGTACTTC. This translates into CASSSRTGGQETQYF. The genes are TRBV5-4 and TRBJ2-5; 10 bases line up with TRBD1. The CDR3 extends over 15 amino acids. V shed 3 bases and J 1 base; nucleotides not matched to a gene: 3. Germline V lookup: CDR1 SGHNT, CDR2 YYREEE (reference sequence). The variable domain in full, with the rest retrieved from reference TRBV5-4 and TRBJ2-5, is ETGVTQSPTHLIKTRGQQVTLRCSSQSGHNTVSWYQQALGQGPQFIFQYYREEENGRGNFPPRFSGLQFPNYSSELNVNALELDDSALYLCASSSRTGGQETQYFGPGTRLLVL.

J is TRBJ1-3 and V is TRBV6-5; no clear D gene. This CDR3 has 16 residues. V gave up 4 bases and J gave up 4 bases, with 17 bases separating them. Per the germline V gene, CDR1 is MNHEY and CDR2 is SVGAGI. The CDR3 DNA reads as TGTGCCAGCAGTTTAGGCCTCGGTATTGGGGGAAACACCATATATTTT. Its protein is CASSLGLGIGGNTIYF.

In its sample, this clone was seen a few times. Distinct nucleotide sequences in the sample also encode this CDR3. The chain links TRBV18 to TRBJ2-2; D is undetermined. Germline CDR1 KGHSH, CDR2 LQKENI. V was trimmed by 2 bases and J by 2 bases, leaving 0 bases between them. The CDR3 loop spans 12 amino acids. The CDR3 DNA sequence: TGTGCCAGCTCACCAAACACCGGGGAGCTGTTTTTT. It specifies CASSPNTGELFF. The full variable domain, in which reference TRBV18 and TRBJ2-2 provide the parts outside the CDR3, is NAGVMQNPRHLVRRRGQEARLRCSPMKGHSHVYWYRQLPEEGLKFMVYLQKENIIDESGMPKERFSAEFPKEGPSILRIQQVVRGDSAAYFCASSPNTGELFFGEGSRLTVL.

J is TRBJ2-1 and V is TRBV7-3; the match to TRBD2 covers 10 bases. The V and J ends lost 1 base and 8 bases, in that order; junction bases with no gene match: 5. The CDR3 runs to 15 residues. CDR1 SGHTA and CDR2 FQGTGA come from the germline V gene. CDR3 sequence (DNA): TGTGCCAGCAGCTTAAGGGGTAGCGGGAGGTATGAGCAGTTCTTC. It codes for CASSLRGSGRYEQFF. Variable domain in full (rest from reference TRBV7-3 and TRBJ2-1): GAGVSQTPSNKVTEKGKYVELRCDPISGHTALYWYRQSLGQGPEFLIYFQGTGAADDSGLPNDRFFAVRPEGSVSTLKIQRTERGDSAVYLCASSLRGSGRYEQFFGPGTRLTVL.

This chain joins TRBV6-1 and TRBJ2-7, with TRBD1 as a possible D gene (5 bases). V gave up 0 bases and J gave up 2 bases, with 11 bases separating them. Germline V gene sequence: CDR1 MNHNS, CDR2 SASEGT. The CDR3 totals 15 residues. This CDR3 reads CASSEAGRDPYEQYF. CDR3 DNA sequence: TGTGCCAGCAGTGAAGCGGGCAGGGATCCCTACGAGCAGTACTTC.

The rearrangement uses TRBV5-1 and TRBJ2-1, with 10 bases identical to TRBD2. The ends lost 2 bases at V and 5 bases at J; junction bases unmatched: 4. This CDR3 has 15 residues. From germline, CDR1 is SGHRS and CDR2 YFSETQ. The CDR3 coding sequence is TGCGCCAGCAGCTTCCTAGCGGGAGAAAACAATGAGCAGTTCTTC. This codes for CASSFLAGENNEQFF.

The chain carries TRBV5-4 and TRBJ2-7; no clear D. Germline CDR1 SGHNT, CDR2 YYREEE (reference sequence). Trimming took 1 base from V and 4 from J, leaving 9 bases between them. CDR3 length: 13 residues. CDR3 sequence (DNA): TGTGCCAGCAGCTTGAGGTTGGGATACGAGCAGTACTTC. It yields the protein CASSLRLGYEQYF.

The V call is TRBV6-5, the J call TRBJ2-3; tentatively, D is TRBD2 (5 bases). The V end lost 4 bases, the J end lost 8 bases, and 7 bases lay between the germline ends. CDR3 length: 11 residues. CDR1 is MNHEY, CDR2 SVGAGI, per germline. The CDR3 here is CASSWESTQYF. CDR3 nucleotide sequence: TGTGCCAGCAGTTGGGAGAGTACGCAGTATTTT.

The genes are TRBV19 and TRBJ1-5; possibly TRBD1 for D (6 bases). V lost 4 bases and J lost 0, with 16 bases in between. Per germline, CDR1 LNHDA and CDR2 SQIVND (reference sequence). The CDR3 spans 17 residues. The CDR3 DNA reads TGTGCCAGTAGTACCCGAGGGACAACTAATAGCAATCAGCCCCAGCATTTT. It encodes CASSTRGTTNSNQPQHF.

The rearrangement links TRBV5-4 to TRBJ2-1, with 8 bases identical to TRBD1. V lost 0 bases, J lost 0 bases, and 8 bases stayed unmatched. The CDR3 is 18 amino acids. Germline V lookup: CDR1 SGHNT, CDR2 YYREEE (reference sequence). Written as DNA, the CDR3 is TGTGCCAGCAGCTTGGCCCCGGGACAGGTGAGCTCCTACAATGAGCAGTTCTTC. Its protein product is CASSLAPGQVSSYNEQFF.

The CDR3 nucleotides read TGTGCCACCAGCAGAGCTAGCGGGCCTACCTACGAGCAGTACTTC. Translated, it gives CATSRASGPTYEQYF. The V and J genes are TRBV15 and TRBJ2-7, with 8 bases identical to TRBD2. The J segment lost 2 bases and the V segment lost 1 base, leaving 4 bases of the junction unmatched. The V gene's germline CDR1 is LNHNV and CDR2 YYDKDF (reference sequence). The CDR3 extends over 15 amino acids.

V gene TRBV7-3 combines with J gene TRBJ2-3; D ambiguous. Looked up from germline, CDR1 is SGHTA and CDR2 is FQGTGA. There are 13 residues in the CDR3. The V and J ends lost 1 base and 0 bases respectively, with 2 bases between them. CDR3 protein: CASSLMSTDTQYF. CDR3 nucleotides: TGTGCCAGCAGCTTAATGAGCACAGATACGCAGTATTTT.

CDR3 sequence: CASRNGGGGPNQPQHF. In DNA form, the CDR3 reads TGTGCCAGCAGAAACGGTGGCGGGGGGCCCAATCAGCCCCAGCATTTT. The chain recombines TRBV2 with TRBJ1-5; the D gene is possibly TRBD1 (6 bases). The CDR3 runs 16 residues. CDR1 is SNHLY and CDR2 is FYNNEI in the germline V gene. The ends were cut back, 6 bases at V and 3 bases at J, with 18 bases in the middle.

The chain is built from TRBV28 and TRBJ2-1; no clear D gene. Deletions cut 2 bases from V and 9 bases from J, with 5 bases between. The CDR3 has 11 residues. The germline V gene has CDR1 MDHEN and CDR2 SYDVKM. CDR3 residues: CASSLSSEQFF. The CDR3 bases are TGTGCCAGCAGTTTAAGTAGTGAGCAGTTCTTC.

This clone was observed once. The gene calls are TRBV5-8 and TRBJ1-3; D unclear. Per the germline V gene, CDR1 is SGHTS and CDR2 is YDEGEE. The CDR3 loop spans 14 amino acids. V was trimmed by 2 bases and J by 0 bases, leaving 6 bases between them. In DNA, the CDR3 is TGTGCCAGCAGCTTCTACTTCTCTGGAAACACCATATATTTT. It codes for CASSFYFSGNTIYF.